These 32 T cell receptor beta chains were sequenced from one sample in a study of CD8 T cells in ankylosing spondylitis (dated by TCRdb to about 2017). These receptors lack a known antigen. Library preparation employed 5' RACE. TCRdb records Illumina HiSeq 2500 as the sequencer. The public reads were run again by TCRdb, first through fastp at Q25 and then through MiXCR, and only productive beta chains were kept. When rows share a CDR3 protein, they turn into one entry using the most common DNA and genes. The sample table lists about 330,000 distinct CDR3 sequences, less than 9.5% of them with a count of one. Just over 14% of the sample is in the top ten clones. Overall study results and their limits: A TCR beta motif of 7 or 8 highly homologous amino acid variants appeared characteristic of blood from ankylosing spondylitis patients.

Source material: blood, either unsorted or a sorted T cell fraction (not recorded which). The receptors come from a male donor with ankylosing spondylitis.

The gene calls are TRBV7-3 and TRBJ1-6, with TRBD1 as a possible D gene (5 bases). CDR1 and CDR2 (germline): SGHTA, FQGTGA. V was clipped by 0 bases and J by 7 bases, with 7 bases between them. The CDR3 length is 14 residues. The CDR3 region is CASSLTGANSPLHF. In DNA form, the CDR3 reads TGTGCCAGCAGCTTAACAGGGGCGAATTCACCCCTCCACTTT.

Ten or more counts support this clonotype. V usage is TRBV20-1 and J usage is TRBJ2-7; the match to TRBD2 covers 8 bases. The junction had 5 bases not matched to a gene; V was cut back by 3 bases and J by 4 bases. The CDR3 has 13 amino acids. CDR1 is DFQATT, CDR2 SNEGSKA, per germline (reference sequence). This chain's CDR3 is CSASVGRGYEQYF. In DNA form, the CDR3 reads TGCAGTGCTAGTGTCGGGAGGGGGTACGAGCAGTACTTC.

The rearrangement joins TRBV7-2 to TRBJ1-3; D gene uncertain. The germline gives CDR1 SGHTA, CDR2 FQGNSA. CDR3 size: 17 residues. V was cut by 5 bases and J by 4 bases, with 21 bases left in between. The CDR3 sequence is CASSDSQPYRTGNTIYF. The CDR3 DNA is TGTGCCAGCAGCGACTCACAACCCTATAGAACCGGAAACACCATATATTTT.

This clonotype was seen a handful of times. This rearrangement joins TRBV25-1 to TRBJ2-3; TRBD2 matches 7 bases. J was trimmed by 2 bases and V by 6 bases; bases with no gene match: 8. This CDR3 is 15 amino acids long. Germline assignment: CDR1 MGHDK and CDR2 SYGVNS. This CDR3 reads CASSSGGTNTDTQYF. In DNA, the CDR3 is TGTGCCAGCAGCTCCGGGGGGACCAACACAGATACGCAGTATTTT.

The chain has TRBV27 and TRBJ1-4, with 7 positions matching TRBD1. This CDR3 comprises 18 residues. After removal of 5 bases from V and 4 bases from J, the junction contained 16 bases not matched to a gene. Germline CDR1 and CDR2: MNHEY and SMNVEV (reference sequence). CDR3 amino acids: CASSNRQGEGADNEKLFF. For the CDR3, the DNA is TGTGCCAGCAGTAACCGACAGGGAGAAGGGGCCGATAATGAAAAACTGTTTTTT.

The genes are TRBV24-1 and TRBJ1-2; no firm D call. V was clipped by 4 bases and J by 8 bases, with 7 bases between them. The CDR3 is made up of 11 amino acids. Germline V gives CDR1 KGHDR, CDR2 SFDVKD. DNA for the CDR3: TGTGCCACCAGTGACCAGAGCGGCTACACCTTC. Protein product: CATSDQSGYTF.

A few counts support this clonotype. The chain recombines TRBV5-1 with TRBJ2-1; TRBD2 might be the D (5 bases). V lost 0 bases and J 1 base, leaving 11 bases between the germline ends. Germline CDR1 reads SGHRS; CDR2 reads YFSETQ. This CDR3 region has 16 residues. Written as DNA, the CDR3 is TGCGCCAGCAGCTTGGGGCCTAGCTCTTCCTACAATGAGCAGTTCTTC. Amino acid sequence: CASSLGPSSSYNEQFF.

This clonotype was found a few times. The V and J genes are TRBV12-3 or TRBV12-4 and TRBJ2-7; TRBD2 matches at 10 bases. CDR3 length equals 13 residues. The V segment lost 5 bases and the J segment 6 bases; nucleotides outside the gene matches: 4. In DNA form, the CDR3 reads TGTGCCAGCAGTATCCTAGCGGGAGTCGAGCAGTACTTC. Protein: CASSILAGVEQYF.

The CDR3 region has the DNA TGCGCCAGCAGCTTGGCACCCTTACAGGGTAGGACTGAAGCTTTCTTT. This codes for CASSLAPLQGRTEAFF. The chain carries TRBV5-1 and TRBJ1-1; perhaps TRBD1 as D (6 bases). CDR1 and CDR2 from the germline V gene are SGHRS and YFSETQ. This CDR3 has 16 residues. V dropped 0 bases and J dropped 5 bases, with 17 bases sitting between them.

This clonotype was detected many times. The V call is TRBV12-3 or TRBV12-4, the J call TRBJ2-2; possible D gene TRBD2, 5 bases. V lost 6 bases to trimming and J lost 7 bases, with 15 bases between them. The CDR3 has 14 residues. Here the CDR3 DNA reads TGTGCCAGCAGCCCCGTGAGGGTGGTCGGGGAGCTGTTTTTT. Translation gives CASSPVRVVGELFF.

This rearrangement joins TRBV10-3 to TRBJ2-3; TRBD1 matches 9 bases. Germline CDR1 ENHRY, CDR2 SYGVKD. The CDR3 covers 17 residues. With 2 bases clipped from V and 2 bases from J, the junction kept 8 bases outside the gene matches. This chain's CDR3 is CAISEVQGASDTDTQYF. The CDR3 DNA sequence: TGTGCCATCAGTGAGGTACAGGGGGCTTCGGACACAGATACGCAGTATTTT.

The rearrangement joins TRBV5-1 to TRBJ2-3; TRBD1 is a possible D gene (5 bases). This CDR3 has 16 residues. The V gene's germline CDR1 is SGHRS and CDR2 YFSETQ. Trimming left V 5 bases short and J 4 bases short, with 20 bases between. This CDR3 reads CASRLTRASSPDTQYF. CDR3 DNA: TGCGCCAGCAGATTAACCAGGGCCTCGTCGCCAGATACGCAGTATTTT.

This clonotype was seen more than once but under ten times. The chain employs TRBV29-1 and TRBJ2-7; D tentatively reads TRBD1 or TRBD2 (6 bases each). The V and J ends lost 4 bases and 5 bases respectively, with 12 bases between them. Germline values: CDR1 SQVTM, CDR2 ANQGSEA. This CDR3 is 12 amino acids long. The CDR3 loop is CSVGLRGDEQYF. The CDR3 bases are TGCAGCGTTGGACTAAGGGGGGACGAGCAGTACTTC.

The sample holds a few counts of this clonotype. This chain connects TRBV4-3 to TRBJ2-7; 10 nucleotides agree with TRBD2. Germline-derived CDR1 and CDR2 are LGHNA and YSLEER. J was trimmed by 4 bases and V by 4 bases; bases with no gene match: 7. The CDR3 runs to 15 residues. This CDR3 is CASSLSSGSTYEQYF. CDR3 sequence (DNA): TGCGCCAGCAGCCTATCTAGCGGGAGCACTTACGAGCAGTACTTC.

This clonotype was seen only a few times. DNA for the CDR3: TGCGCCAGCAGCTTTTCACTAGGCGGTAACACCGGGGAGCTGTTTTTT. Translating gives CASSFSLGGNTGELFF. The chain uses TRBV5-1 and TRBJ2-2, with a tentative D call TRBD2 (5 bases). Trimming removed 2 bases at V and 2 bases at J, with 13 bases between. There are 16 residues in the CDR3. Germline-derived CDR1 and CDR2 are SGHRS and YFSETQ.

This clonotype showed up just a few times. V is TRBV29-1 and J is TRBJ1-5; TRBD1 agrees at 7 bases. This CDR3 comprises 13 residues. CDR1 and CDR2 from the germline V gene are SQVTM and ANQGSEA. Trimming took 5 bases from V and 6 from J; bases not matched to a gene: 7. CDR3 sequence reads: CSVRQGMAQPQHF. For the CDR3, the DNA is TGCAGCGTTAGACAGGGAATGGCTCAGCCCCAGCATTTT. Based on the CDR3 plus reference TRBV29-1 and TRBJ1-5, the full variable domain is SAVISQKPSRDICQRGTSLTIQCQVDSQVTMMFWYRQQPGQSLTLIATANQGSEATYESGFVIDKFPISRPNLTFSTLTVSNMSPEDSSIYLCSVRQGMAQPQHFGDGTRLSIL.

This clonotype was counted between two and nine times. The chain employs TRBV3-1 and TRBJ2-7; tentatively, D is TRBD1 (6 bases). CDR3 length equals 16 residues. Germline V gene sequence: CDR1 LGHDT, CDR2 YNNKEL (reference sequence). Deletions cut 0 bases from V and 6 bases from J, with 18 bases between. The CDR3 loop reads CASSQEGPGVRGEQYF. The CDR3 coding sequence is TGTGCCAGCAGCCAAGAGGGGCCAGGGGTTCGTGGCGAGCAGTACTTC.

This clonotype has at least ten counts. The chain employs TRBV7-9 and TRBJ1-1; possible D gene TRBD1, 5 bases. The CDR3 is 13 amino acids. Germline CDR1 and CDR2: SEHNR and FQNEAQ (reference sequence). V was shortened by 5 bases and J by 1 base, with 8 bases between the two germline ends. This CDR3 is CASSRTTNTEAFF. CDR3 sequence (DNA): TGTGCCAGCAGCCGGACAACGAACACTGAAGCTTTCTTT.

The CDR3: CASGLVVRHTGELFF. CDR3 nucleotide sequence: TGTGCTAGTGGTTTGGTAGTTAGGCACACCGGGGAGCTGTTTTTT. The chain uses TRBV12-5 and TRBJ2-2; D remains unclear. The CDR3 length is 15 residues. Germline CDR1 LGHNT, CDR2 FRNRAP. V was cut by 0 bases and J by 3 bases, with 8 bases left in between.

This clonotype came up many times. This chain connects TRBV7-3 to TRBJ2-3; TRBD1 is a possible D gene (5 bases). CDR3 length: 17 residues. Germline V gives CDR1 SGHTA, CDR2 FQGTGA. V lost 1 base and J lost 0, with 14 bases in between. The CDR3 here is CASSLMGQTASTDTQYF. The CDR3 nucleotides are TGTGCCAGCAGCTTAATGGGGCAGACAGCTAGCACAGATACGCAGTATTTT.

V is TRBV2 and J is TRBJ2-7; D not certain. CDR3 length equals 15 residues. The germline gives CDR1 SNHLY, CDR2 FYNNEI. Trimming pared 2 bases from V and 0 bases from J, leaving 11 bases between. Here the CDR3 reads CASSELAVSSYEQYF. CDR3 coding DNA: TGTGCCAGCAGTGAACTGGCAGTTAGCTCCTACGAGCAGTACTTC.

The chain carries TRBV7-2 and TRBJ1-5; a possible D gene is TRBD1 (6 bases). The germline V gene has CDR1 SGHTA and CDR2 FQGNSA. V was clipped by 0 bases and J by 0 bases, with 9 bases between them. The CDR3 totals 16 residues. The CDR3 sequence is CASSLAGGYSNQPQHF. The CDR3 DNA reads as TGTGCCAGCAGCTTAGCGGGGGGCTATAGCAATCAGCCCCAGCATTTT.

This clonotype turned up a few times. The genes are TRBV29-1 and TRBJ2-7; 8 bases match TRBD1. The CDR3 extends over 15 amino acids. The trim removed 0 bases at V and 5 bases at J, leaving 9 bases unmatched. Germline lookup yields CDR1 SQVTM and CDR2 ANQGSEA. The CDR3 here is CSVEDPGQGLHEQYF. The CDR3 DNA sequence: TGCAGCGTTGAAGATCCAGGACAGGGCTTACACGAGCAGTACTTC.

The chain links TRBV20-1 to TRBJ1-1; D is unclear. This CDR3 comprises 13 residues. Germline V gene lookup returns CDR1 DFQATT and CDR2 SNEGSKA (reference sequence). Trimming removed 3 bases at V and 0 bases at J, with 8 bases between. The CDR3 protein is CSASSDMNTEAFF. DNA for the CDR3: TGCAGTGCTAGTTCAGACATGAACACTGAAGCTTTCTTT.

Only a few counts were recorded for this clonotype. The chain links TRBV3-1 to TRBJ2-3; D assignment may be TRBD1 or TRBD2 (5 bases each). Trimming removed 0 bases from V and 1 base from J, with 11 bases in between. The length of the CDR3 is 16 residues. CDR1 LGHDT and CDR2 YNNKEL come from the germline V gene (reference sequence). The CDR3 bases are TGTGCCAGCAGCCAAGATCGGCAGGGAGGCACAGATACGCAGTATTTT. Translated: CASSQDRQGGTDTQYF.

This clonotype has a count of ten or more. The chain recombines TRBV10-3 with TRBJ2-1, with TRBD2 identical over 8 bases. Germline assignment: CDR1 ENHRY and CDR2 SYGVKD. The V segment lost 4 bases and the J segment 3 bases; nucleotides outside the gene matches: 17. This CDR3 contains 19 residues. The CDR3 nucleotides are TGTGCCATCAGTGGGCTTTTATCTCCGGGGCTAGCGGGCTACAATGAGCAGTTCTTC. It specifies CAISGLLSPGLAGYNEQFF.

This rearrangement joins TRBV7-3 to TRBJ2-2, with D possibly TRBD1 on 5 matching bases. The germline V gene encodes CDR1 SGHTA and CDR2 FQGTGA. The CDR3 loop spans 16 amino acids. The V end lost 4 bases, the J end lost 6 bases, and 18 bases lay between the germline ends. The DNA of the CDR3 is TGTGCCAGCAGCTCCCAGGGTCGTGGAGTGCCCGGGGAGCTGTTTTTT. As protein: CASSSQGRGVPGELFF.

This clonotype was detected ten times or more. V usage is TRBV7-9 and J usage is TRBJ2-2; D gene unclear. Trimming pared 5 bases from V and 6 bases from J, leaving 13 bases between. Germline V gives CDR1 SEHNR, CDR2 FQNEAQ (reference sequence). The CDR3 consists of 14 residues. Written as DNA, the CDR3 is TGTGCCAGCAGCCCGTCACTCGCGTCCGGGGAGCTGTTTTTT. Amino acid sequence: CASSPSLASGELFF.

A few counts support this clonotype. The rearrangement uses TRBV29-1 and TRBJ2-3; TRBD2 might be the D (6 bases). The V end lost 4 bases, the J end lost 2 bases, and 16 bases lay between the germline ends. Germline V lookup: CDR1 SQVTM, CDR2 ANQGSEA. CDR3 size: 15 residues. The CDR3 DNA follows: TGCAGCGTTGCGTTGCGGGACCTCTACACAGATACGCAGTATTTT. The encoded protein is CSVALRDLYTDTQYF.

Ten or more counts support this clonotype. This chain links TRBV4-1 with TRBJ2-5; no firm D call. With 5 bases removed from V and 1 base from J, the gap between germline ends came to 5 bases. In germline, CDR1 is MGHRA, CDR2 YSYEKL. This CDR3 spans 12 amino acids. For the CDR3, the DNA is TGCGCCAGCAGCGAAGCCCAAGAGACCCAGTACTTC. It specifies CASSEAQETQYF.

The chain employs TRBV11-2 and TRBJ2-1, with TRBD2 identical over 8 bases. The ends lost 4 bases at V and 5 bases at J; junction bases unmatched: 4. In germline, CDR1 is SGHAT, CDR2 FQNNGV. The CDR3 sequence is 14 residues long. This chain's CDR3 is CASSSSGRNNEQFF. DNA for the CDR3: TGTGCCAGCAGCTCGAGCGGGAGAAACAATGAGCAGTTCTTC.

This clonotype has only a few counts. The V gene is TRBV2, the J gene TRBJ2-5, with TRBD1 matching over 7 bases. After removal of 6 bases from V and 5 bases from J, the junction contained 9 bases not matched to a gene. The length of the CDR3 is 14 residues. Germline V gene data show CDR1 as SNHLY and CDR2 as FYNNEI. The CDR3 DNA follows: TGTGCCAGCAGCGTGACAGGGATGGGGGAGACCCAGTACTTC. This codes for CASSVTGMGETQYF.